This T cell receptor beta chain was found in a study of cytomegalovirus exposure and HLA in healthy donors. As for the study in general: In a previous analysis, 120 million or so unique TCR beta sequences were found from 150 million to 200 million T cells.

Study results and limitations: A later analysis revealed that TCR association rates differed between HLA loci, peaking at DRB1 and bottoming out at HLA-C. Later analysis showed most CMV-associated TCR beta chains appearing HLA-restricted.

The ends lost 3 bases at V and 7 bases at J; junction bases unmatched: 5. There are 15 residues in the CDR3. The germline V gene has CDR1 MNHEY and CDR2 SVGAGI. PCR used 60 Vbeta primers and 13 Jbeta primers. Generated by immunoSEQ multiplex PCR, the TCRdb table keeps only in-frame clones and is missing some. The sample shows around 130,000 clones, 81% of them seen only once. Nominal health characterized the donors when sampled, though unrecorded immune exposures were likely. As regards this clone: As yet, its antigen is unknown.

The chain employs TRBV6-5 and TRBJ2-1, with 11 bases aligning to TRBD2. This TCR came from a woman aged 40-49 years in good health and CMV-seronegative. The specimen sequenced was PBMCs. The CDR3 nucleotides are TGTGCCAGCAGTTATCTAGCGGGGGGCCAGAATGAGCAGTTCTTC. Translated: CASSYLAGGQNEQFF.